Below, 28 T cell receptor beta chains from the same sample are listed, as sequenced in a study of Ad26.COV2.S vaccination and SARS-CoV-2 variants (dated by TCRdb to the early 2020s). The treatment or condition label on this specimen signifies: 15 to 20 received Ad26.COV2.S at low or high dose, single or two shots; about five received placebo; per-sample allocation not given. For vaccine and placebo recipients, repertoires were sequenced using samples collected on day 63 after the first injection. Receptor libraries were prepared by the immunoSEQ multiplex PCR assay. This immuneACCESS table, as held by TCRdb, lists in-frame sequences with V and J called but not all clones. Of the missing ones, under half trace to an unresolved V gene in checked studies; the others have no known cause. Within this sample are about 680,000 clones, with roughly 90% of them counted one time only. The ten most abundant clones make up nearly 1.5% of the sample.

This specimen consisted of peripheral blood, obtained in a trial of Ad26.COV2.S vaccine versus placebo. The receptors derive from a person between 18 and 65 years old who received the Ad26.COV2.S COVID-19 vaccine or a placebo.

CDR3 nucleotide sequence: TGTGCCAGCAGCCCCACGACGGCGAACACTGAAGCTTTCTTT. It is translated as CASSPTTANTEAFF. This chain links TRBV7-9 with TRBJ1-1; no reliable D call. CDR1 and CDR2 (germline): SEHNR, FQNEAQ (reference sequence). Trimming took off 5 bases at V and 1 base at J, with 11 bases between the two ends. The CDR3 consists of 14 residues. The full variable domain, in which reference TRBV7-9 and TRBJ1-1 provide the parts outside the CDR3, is DTGVSQNPRHKITKRGQNVTFRCDPISEHNRLYWYRQTLGQGPEFLTYFQNEAQLEKSRLLSDRFSAERPKGSFSTLEIQRTEQGDSAMYLCASSPTTANTEAFFGQGTRLTVV.

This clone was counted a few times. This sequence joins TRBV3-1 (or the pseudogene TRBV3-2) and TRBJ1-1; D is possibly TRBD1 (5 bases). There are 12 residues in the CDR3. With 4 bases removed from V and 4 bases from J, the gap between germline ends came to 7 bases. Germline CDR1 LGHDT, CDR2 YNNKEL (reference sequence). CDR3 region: CASSLQGTEAFF. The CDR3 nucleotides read TGTGCCAGCAGCCTCCAGGGCACTGAAGCTTTCTTT.

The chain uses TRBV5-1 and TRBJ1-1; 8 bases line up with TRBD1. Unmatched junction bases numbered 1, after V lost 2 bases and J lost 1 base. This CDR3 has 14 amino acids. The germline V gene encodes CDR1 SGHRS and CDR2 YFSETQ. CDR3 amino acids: CASSFRGQNTEAFF. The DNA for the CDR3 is TGCGCCAGCAGCTTCAGGGGGCAGAACACTGAAGCTTTCTTT.

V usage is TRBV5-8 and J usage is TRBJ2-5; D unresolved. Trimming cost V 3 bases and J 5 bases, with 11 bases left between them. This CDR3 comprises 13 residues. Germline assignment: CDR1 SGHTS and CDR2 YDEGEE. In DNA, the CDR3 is TGTGCCAGCAGCTCCAGTGGGTGGGAGACCCAGTACTTC. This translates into CASSSSGWETQYF.

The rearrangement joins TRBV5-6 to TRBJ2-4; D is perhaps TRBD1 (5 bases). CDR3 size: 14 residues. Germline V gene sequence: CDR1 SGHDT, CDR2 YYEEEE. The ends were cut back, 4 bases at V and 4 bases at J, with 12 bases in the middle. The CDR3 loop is CASSPVDSKNIQYF. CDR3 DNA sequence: TGTGCCAGCAGCCCAGTAGACAGTAAAAACATTCAGTACTTC.

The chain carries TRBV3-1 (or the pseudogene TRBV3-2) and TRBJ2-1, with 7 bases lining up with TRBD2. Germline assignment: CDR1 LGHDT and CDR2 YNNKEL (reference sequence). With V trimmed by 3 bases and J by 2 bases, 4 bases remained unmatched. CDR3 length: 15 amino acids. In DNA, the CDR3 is TGTGCCAGCAGCCACAGCGGGGACGCCTACAATGAGCAGTTCTTC. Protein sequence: CASSHSGDAYNEQFF.

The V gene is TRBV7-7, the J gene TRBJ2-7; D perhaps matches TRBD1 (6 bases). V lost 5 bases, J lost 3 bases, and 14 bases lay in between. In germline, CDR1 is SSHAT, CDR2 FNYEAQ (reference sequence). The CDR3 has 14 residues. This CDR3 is CASSVGLGGYEQYF. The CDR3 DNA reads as TGTGCCAGCAGCGTGGGTCTAGGGGGCTACGAGCAGTACTTC.

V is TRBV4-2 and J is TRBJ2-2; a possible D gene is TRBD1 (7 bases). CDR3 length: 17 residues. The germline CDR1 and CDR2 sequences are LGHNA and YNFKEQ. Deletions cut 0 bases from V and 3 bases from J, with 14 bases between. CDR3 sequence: CASSQDGGGAHTGELFF. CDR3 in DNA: TGTGCCAGCAGCCAAGATGGAGGGGGCGCACACACCGGGGAGCTGTTTTTT.

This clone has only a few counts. The CDR3 sequence is CASSGSGVGNTIYF. The CDR3 nucleotides are TGTGCCAGCTCAGGCTCAGGGGTTGGAAACACCATATATTTT. The chain links TRBV18 to TRBJ1-3; tentatively, D is TRBD1 (6 bases). CDR3 size: 14 residues. Looked up from germline, CDR1 is KGHSH and CDR2 is LQKENI. With 5 bases removed from V and 3 bases from J, the gap between germline ends came to 11 bases.

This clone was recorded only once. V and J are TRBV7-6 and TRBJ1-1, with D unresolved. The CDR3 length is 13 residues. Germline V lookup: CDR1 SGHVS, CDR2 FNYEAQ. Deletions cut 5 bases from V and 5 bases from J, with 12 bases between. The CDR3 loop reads CASSQNPGTEAFF. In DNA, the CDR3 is TGTGCCAGCAGCCAAAATCCGGGTACTGAAGCTTTCTTT.

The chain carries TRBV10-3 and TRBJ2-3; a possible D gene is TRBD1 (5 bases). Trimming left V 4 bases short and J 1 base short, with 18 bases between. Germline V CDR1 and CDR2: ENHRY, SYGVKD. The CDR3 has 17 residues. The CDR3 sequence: CAISGSGPSFRTDTQYF. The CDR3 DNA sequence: TGTGCCATCAGTGGATCAGGGCCATCCTTTCGCACAGATACGCAGTATTTT.

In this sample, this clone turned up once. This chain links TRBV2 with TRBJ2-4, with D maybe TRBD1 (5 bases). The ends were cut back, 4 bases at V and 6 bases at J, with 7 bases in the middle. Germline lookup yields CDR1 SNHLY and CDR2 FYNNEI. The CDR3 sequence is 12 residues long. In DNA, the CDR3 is TGTGCCAGCAGTGGACAGCCAAACATTCAGTACTTC. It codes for CASSGQPNIQYF. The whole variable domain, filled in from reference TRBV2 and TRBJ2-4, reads EPEVTQTPSHQVTQMGQEVILRCVPISNHLYFYWYRQILGQKVEFLVSFYNNEISEKSEIFDDQFSVERPDGSNFTLKIRSTKLEDSAMYFCASSGQPNIQYFGAGTRLSVL.

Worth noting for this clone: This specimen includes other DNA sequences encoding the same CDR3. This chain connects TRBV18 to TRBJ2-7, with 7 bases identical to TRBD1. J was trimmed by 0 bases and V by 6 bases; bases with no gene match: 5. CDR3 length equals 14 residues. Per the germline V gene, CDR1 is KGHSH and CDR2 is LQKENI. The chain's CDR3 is CASSLRDSSYEQYF. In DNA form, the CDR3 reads TGTGCCAGCTCTCTTCGGGACAGCTCCTACGAGCAGTACTTC.

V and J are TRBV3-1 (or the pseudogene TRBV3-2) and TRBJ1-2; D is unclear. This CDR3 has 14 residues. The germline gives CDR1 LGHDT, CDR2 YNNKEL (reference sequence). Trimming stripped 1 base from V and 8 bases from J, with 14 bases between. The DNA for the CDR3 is TGTGCCAGCAGCCAAGGCTCCTTCTCGAGAGGCTACACCTTC. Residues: CASSQGSFSRGYTF.

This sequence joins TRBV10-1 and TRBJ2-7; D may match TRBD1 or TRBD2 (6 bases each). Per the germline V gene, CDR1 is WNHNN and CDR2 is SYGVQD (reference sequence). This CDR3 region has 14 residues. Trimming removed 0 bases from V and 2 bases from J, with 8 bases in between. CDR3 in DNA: TGCGCCAGCAGTGAGTCGGGGGGCCCCTACGAGCAGTACTTC. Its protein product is CASSESGGPYEQYF.

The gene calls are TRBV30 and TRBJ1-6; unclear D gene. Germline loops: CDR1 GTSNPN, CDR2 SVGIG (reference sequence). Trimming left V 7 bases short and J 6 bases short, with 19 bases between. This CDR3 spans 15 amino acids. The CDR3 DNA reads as TGTGCCTTCGGACCGACCCCGGCAGTTAATTCACCCCTCCACTTT. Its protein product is CAFGPTPAVNSPLHF.

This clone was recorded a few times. The CDR3 spells CASSLIRGRAFF. Written as DNA, the CDR3 is TGTGCCAGCAGCCTCATCCGGGGTCGCGCTTTCTTT. This sequence joins TRBV14 and TRBJ1-1; D unresolved. V was cut by 4 bases and J by 11 bases, with 14 bases left in between. This CDR3 contains 12 residues. CDR1 SGHDN and CDR2 FVKESK come from the germline V gene.

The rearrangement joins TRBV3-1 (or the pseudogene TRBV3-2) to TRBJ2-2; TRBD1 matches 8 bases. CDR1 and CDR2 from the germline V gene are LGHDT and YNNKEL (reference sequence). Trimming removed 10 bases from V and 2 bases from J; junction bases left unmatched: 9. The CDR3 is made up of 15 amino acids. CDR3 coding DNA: TGTGCCACCCAGGGCAGGGGGCTAAACACCGGGGAGCTGTTTTTT. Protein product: CATQGRGLNTGELFF.

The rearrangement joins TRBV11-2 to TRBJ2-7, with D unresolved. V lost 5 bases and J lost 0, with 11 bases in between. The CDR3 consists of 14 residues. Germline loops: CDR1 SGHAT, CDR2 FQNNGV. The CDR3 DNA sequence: TGTGCCAGCAGCCTCTCAACGGGCTCCTACGAGCAGTACTTC. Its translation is CASSLSTGSYEQYF.

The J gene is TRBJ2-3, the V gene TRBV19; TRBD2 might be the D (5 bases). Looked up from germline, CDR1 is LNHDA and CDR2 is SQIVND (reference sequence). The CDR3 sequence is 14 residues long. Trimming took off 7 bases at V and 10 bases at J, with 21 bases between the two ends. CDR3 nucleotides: TGTGCCAGTACCCCGCGGGCAAGCCCCAGTGCGCAGTATTTT. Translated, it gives CASTPRASPSAQYF.

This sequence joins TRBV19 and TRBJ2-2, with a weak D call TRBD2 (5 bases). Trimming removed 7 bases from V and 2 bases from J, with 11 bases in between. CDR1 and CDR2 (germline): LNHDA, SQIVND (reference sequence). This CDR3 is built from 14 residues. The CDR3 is CASTNGINTGELFF. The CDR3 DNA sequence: TGTGCCAGTACGAACGGGATAAACACCGGGGAGCTGTTTTTT.

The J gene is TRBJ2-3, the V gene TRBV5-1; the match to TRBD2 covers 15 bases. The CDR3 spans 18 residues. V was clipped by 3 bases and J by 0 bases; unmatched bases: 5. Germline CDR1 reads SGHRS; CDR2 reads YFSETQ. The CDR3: CASSSGLAGGPSTDTQYF. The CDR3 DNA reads TGCGCCAGCAGCTCTGGACTAGCGGGGGGGCCCAGCACAGATACGCAGTATTTT.

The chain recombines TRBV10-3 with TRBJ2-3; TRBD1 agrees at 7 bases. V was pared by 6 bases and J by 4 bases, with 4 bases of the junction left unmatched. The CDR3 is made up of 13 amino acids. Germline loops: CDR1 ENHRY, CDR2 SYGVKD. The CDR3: CAISGQGADTQYF. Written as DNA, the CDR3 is TGTGCCATCAGCGGCCAGGGGGCAGATACGCAGTATTTT.

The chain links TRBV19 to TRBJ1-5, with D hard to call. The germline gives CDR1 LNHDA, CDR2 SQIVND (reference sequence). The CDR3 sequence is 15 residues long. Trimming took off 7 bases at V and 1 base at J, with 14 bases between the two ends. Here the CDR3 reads CASTMPGWSNQPQHF. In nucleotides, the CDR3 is TGTGCCAGTACCATGCCAGGTTGGAGCAATCAGCCCCAGCATTTT.

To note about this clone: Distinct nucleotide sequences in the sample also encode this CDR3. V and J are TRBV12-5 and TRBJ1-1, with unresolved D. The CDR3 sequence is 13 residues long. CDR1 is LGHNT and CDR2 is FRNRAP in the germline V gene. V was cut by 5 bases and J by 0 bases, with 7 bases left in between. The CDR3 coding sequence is TGTGCTAGTGGTAGTACAGTGAACACTGAAGCTTTCTTT. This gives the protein CASGSTVNTEAFF.

This CDR3 is CASSTGLAVTYEQYF. The CDR3 DNA follows: TGTGCCAGCAGCACGGGACTAGCGGTTACCTACGAGCAGTACTTC. V and J are TRBV11-2 and TRBJ2-7; 11 bases are shared with TRBD2. The V gene end was trimmed by 5 bases and the J gene end by 2 bases; junction bases not matched to a gene: 5. CDR1 and CDR2 from the germline V gene are SGHAT and FQNNGV. This CDR3 is built from 15 residues.

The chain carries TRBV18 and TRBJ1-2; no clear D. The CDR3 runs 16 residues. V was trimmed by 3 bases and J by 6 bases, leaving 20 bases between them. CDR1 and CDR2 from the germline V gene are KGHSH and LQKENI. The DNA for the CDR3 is TGTGCCAGCTCACCGGTACCGGGTCTCACTCTCAATGGCTACACCTTC. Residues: CASSPVPGLTLNGYTF.

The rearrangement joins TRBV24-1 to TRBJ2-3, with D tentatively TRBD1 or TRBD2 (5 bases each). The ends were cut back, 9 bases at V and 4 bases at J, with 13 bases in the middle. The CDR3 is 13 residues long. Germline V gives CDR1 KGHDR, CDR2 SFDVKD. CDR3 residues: CATRGGPADTQYF. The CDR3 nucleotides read TGTGCCACCCGGGGCGGTCCGGCAGATACGCAGTATTTT.